The sequence of this T cell receptor beta chain was determined in a study of OX40 agonist ivuxolimab in advanced cancers. Notes on this clone: The antigen is not known. The junction and the germline gene differ at one end; a read error may be behind it.

The CDR3 is 15 amino acids. Germline V gene lookup returns CDR1 SNHLY and CDR2 FYNNEI. The table came from immunoSEQ multiplex PCR; TCRdb's copy has only in-frame clones and leaves some out. The sample holds approximately 14,000 clones; 64% are singletons and the top ten take 7% to 9%. Exclusion applied to patients with autoimmune disease history or systemic immunosuppression. Study-wide points: Among the lowest levels of clonal expansion were found in partial responders at 0.1-3.0 mg/kg.

The clonotype comes from an adult with an advanced solid tumor such as melanoma, head and neck, liver or kidney cancer. Sequencing was performed on CD4+ or CD8+ T cells sorted from blood, taken in a trial of the OX40 agonist ivuxolimab. This chain joins TRBV2 and TRBJ2-5; no reliable D call. Here the CDR3 reads CASSSLGPDQETQYF. As DNA, the CDR3 is TGTGCCAGCAGTTCTCTCGGGCCCGACCAGGAGACCCAGTACTTC.